Below, 4 T cell receptor beta chains from the same sample are listed, as sequenced in a study of vaccination and CD4 T cells after COVID-19. This sample's treatment: roughly 10-day PBMC culture with coronavirus spike peptide pools or control peptides (ViraFEST assay). Cultured CD4+ T cell DNA was sequenced using the Oncomine TCR Beta short-read assay. TCRdb passed the PCR reads through MiXCR, listing each CDR3 protein once. This table has under 20,000 distinct CDR3 sequences, roughly 46% appearing once. Their cognate antigens are unknown. The source material was CD4+ T cells from blood, cultured in vitro. The receptors derive from a human donor who had recovered from COVID-19.

The chain is built from TRBV30 and TRBJ2-3; 8 nucleotides agree with TRBD2. V trimming: 3 bases; J trimming: 3 bases; junction bases outside the gene matches: 2. The CDR3 has 13 amino acids. CDR1 is GTSNPN, CDR2 SVGIG, per germline (reference sequence). The DNA of the CDR3 is TGTGCCTGGAGAACTAGCGGTACAGATACGCAGTATTTT. Translating gives CAWRTSGTDTQYF.

This clonotype is large in the sample. The rearrangement joins TRBV12-3 or TRBV12-4 to TRBJ1-2, with a possible D match to TRBD1 (6 bases). The length of the CDR3 is 14 residues. V was cut by 8 bases and J by 4 bases, with 17 bases left in between. CDR3 DNA sequence: TGTGCCAGCCACCCGGGGGGAGGGGGCTATGGCTACACCTTC. It specifies CASHPGGGGYGYTF.

This clonotype came up once. The chain employs TRBV7-9 and TRBJ2-3; D might be TRBD1 (5 bases). The germline V and J ends were trimmed by 2 bases and 1 base, with 7 bases remaining between them. CDR3 size: 14 residues. The germline CDR1 and CDR2 sequences are SEHNR and FQNEAQ (reference sequence). The CDR3 here is CASSLRGGTDTQYF. The CDR3 DNA is TGTGCCAGCAGCTTAAGGGGCGGCACAGATACGCAGTATTTT. The full variable domain, rest sourced from reference TRBV7-9 and TRBJ2-3, is DTGVSQNPRHKITKRGQNVTFRCDPISEHNRLYWYRQTLGQGPEFLTYFQNEAQLEKSRLLSDRFSAERPKGSFSTLEIQRTEQGDSAMYLCASSLRGGTDTQYFGPGTRLTVL.

This clonotype was seen a few times. The genes are TRBV25-1 and TRBJ2-5, with no clear D. The CDR3 runs to 16 residues. V was clipped by 2 bases and J by 5 bases, with 18 bases between them. The germline V gene encodes CDR1 MGHDK and CDR2 SYGVNS. CDR3 bases: TGTGCCAGCAGTGAAAGGGCTCCGGGCCCGGTGGAGACCCAGTACTTC. It translates to CASSERAPGPVETQYF.